The entry below describes one T cell receptor (beta chain). This sample stems from a study of T-cell reconstitution after alpha-beta-depleted transplantation in children. V was clipped by 0 bases and J by 7 bases; unmatched bases: 6. The CDR3 is 14 amino acids. Germline-derived CDR1 and CDR2 are SGHRS and YFSETQ. Unique molecular identifiers tagged the TCRbeta library. MiXCR was run by TCRdb on the PCR reads, yielding one entry per CDR3 protein. The sample lists some 490,000 distinct CDR3 sequences; around 13% were seen once. This TCR came from a human donor who donated a stem cell graft to a child with combined immunodeficiency. The source material was PBMCs from the stem cell graft donor, sampled from the stem cell graft. The genes are TRBV5-1 and TRBJ2-7; TRBD2 matches at 8 bases. In DNA, the CDR3 is TGCGCCAGCAGCTTGGGGGCGACTAGCGAAGAGCAGTACTTC. Its protein product is CASSLGATSEEQYF.